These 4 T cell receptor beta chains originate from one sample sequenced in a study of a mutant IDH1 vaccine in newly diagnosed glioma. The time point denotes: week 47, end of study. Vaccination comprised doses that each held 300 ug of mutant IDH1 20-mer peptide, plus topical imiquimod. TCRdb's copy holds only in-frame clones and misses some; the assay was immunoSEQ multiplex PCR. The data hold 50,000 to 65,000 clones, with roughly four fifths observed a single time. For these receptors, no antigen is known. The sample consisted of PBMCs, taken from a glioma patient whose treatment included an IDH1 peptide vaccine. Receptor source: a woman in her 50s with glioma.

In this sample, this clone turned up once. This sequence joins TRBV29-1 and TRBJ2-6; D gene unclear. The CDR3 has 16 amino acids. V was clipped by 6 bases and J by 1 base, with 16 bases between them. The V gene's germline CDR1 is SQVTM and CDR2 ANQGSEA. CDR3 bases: TGCAGCGTCCACGGGCCAGCCCTTTCTGGGGCCAACGTCCTGACTTTC. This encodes CSVHGPALSGANVLTF.

As DNA, the CDR3 is TGTGCCAGTAGTATGGGGCAGGTCAAGTATGGCTACACCTTC. Its protein is CASSMGQVKYGYTF. The V and J genes are TRBV19 and TRBJ1-2, with a possible D match to TRBD1 (5 bases). This CDR3 has 14 residues. Germline values: CDR1 LNHDA, CDR2 SQIVND (reference sequence). Trimming removed 3 bases from V and 5 bases from J, with 13 bases in between.

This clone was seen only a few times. The DNA of the CDR3 is TGTGCCAGCAGCTTTGATCAGGGAGGTGGCTACACCTTC. Its translation is CASSFDQGGGYTF. This chain connects TRBV7-2 to TRBJ1-2; a weak D match, TRBD1 (5 bases). Trimming took off 3 bases at V and 7 bases at J, with 12 bases between the two ends. This CDR3 region has 13 residues. Germline V gives CDR1 SGHTA, CDR2 FQGNSA.

CDR3 DNA: TGTGCCAGCAGTTACACCGAGGGGGCCAGTAATTCACCCCTCCACTTT. Protein: CASSYTEGASNSPLHF. V is TRBV6-5 and J is TRBJ1-6, with 7 bases lining up with TRBD1. From germline, CDR1 is MNHEY and CDR2 SVGAGI. The CDR3 loop spans 16 amino acids. The ends lost 2 bases at V and 6 bases at J; junction bases unmatched: 7.